Below, 2 T cell receptor beta chains from the same sample are listed, as sequenced in a study of blood T cell repertoires in COVID-19. Libraries were prepared by immunoSEQ multiplex PCR; TCRdb keeps only in-frame clonotypes and omits some of them. The sample shows about 240,000 clones, about 80% of them seen only once. The specimen was PBMCs or T cells enriched from blood (not recorded which). These receptors all stem from a woman in her forties who had been exposed to COVID-19.

The chain carries TRBV7-9 and TRBJ1-1; D is perhaps TRBD1 (5 bases). Between the trimmed V and J ends, which lost 4 bases and 4 bases, there was a span of 19 bases. The CDR3 loop spans 16 amino acids. CDR1 and CDR2 (germline): SEHNR, FQNEAQ (reference sequence). The CDR3 DNA sequence: TGTGCCAGCAGCTCGGCGAGTAACGGGGGAGTCACTGAAGCTTTCTTT. It encodes CASSSASNGGVTEAFF.

This clone was counted once. The V call is TRBV2, the J call TRBJ1-1; 7 positions agree with TRBD1. V shed 1 base and J 0 bases; nucleotides not matched to a gene: 2. The germline CDR1 and CDR2 sequences are SNHLY and FYNNEI. There are 15 residues in the CDR3. The CDR3 DNA follows: TGTGCCAGCAGTGAAGAACAGGGGATGAACACTGAAGCTTTCTTT. Translating gives CASSEEQGMNTEAFF.